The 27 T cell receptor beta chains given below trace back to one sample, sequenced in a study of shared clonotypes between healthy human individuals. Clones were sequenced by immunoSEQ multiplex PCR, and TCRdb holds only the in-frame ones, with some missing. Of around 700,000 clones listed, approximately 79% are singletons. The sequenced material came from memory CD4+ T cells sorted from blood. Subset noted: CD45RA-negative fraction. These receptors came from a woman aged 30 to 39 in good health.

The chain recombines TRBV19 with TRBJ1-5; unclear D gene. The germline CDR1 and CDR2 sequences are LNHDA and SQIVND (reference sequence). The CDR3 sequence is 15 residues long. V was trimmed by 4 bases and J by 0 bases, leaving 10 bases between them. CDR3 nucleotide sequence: TGTGCCAGTAGTAGCAGGCCGAATAGCAATCAGCCCCAGCATTTT. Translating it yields CASSSRPNSNQPQHF.

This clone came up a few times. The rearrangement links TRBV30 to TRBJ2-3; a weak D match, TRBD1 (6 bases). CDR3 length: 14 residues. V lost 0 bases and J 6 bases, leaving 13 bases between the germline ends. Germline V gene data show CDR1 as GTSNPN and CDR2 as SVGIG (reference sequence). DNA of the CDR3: TGTGCCTGGAGTGTAGTCAGGGGAGCTGATACGCAGTATTTT. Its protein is CAWSVVRGADTQYF. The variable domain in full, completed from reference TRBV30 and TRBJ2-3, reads SQTIHQWPATLVQPVGSPLSLECTVEGTSNPNLYWYRQAAGRGLQLLFYSVGIGQISSEVPQNLSASRPQDRQFILSSKKLLLSDSGFYLCAWSVVRGADTQYFGPGTRLTVL.

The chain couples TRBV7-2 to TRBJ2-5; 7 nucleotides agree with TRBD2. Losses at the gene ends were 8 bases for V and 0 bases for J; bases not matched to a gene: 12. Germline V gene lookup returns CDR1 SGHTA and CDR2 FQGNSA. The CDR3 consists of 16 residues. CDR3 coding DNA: TGTGCCAGCGCTGGGATCGGGGGGAAGTACCAAGAGACCCAGTACTTC. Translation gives CASAGIGGKYQETQYF.

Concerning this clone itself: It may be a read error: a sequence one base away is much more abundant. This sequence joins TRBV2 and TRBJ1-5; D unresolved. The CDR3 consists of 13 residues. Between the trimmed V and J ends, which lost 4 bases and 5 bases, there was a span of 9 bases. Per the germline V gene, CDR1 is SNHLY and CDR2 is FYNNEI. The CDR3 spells CASSGEPDQPQHF. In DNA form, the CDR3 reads TGTGCCAGCAGTGGGGAACCTGATCAGCCCCAGCATTTT.

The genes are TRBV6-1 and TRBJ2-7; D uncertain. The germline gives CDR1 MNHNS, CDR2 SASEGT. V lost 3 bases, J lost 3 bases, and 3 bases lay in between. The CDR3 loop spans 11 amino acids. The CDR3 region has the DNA TGTGCCAGCAGTGATGTCTACGAGCAGTACTTC. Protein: CASSDVYEQYF.

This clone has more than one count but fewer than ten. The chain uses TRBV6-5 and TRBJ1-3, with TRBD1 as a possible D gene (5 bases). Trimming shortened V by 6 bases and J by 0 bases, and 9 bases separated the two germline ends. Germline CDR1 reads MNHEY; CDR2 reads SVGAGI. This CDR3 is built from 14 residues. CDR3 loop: CASRDQGSGNTIYF. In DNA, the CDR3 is TGTGCCAGCAGGGATCAGGGCTCTGGAAACACCATATATTTT.

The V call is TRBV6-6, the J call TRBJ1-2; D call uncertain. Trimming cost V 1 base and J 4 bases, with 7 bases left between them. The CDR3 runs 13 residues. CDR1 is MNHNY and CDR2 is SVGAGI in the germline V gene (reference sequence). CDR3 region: CASSYLVTYGYTF. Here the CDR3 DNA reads TGTGCCAGCAGTTACTTAGTAACCTATGGCTACACCTTC.

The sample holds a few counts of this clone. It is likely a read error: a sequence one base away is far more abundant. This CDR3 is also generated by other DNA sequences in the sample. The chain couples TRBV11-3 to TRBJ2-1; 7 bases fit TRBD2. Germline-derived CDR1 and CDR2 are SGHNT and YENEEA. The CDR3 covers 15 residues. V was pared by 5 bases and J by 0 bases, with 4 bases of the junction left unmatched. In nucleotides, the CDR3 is TGTGCCAGCAGCCCACAGCGGGACTCCTACAATGAGCAGTTCTTC. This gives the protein CASSPQRDSYNEQFF.

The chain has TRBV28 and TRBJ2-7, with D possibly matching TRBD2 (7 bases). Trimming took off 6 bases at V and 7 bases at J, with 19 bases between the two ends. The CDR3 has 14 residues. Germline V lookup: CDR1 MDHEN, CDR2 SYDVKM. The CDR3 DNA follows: TGTGCCAGCAGATCGGGAGAGGGGGGAGGGGAGCAGTACTTC. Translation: CASRSGEGGGEQYF.

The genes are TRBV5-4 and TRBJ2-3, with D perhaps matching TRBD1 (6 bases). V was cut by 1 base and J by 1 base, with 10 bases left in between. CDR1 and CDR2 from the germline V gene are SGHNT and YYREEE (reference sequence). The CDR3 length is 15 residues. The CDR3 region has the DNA TGTGCCAGCAGCTTGTCCAACAGGGGCACAGATACGCAGTATTTT. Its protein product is CASSLSNRGTDTQYF.

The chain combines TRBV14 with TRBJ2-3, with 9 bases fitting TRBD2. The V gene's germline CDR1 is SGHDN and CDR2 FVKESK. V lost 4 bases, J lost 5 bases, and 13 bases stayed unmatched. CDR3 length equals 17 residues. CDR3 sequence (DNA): TGTGCCAGCAGCCCCGCGTTAGGTAGCGGGAGTGGAGATACGCAGTATTTT. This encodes CASSPALGSGSGDTQYF.

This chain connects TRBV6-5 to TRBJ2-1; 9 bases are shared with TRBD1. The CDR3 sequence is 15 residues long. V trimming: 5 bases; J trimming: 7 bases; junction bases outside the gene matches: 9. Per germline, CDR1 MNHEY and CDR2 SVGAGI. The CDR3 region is CASSRTGEGLNEQFF. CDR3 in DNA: TGTGCCAGCAGTAGGACAGGGGAAGGGTTGAATGAGCAGTTCTTC.

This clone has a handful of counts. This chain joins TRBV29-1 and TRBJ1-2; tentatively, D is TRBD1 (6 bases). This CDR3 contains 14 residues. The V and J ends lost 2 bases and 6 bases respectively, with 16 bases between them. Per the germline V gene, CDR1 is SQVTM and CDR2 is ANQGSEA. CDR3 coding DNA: TGCAGCGTTGAAAGCCTGTCAGGGGTGGATGGCTACACCTTC. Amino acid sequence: CSVESLSGVDGYTF.

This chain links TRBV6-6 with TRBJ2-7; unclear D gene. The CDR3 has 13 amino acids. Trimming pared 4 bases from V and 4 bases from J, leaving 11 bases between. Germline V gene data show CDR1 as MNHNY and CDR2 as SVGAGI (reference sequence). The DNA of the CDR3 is TGTGCCAGCAGTTTGACGGAATTATACGAGCAGTACTTC. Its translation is CASSLTELYEQYF.

The CDR3 DNA sequence: TGTGCCAGCGGGTCAGGAATCACAGATACGCAGTATTTT. Translating gives CASGSGITDTQYF. This chain uses TRBV11-2 with TRBJ2-3; D ambiguous. The CDR3 is 13 amino acids. Trimming stripped 8 bases from V and 2 bases from J, with 11 bases between. CDR1 and CDR2 from the germline V gene are SGHAT and FQNNGV.

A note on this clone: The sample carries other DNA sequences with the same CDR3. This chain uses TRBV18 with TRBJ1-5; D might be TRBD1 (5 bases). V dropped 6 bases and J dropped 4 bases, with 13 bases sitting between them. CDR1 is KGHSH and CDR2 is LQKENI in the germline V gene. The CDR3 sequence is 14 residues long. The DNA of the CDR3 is TGTGCCAGCTCCCCGGGTCGGGGGAATCAGCCCCAGCATTTT. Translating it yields CASSPGRGNQPQHF.

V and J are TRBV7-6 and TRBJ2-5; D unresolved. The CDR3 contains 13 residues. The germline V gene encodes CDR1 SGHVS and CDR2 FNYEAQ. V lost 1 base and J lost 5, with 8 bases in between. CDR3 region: CASSLGPPETQYF. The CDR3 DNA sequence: TGTGCCAGCAGCTTAGGCCCCCCGGAGACCCAGTACTTC.

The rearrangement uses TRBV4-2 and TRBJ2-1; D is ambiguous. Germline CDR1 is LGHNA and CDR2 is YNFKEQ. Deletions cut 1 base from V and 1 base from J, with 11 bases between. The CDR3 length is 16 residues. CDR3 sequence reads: CASSQGIVSSYNEQFF. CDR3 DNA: TGTGCCAGCAGCCAAGGAATCGTAAGTTCCTACAATGAGCAGTTCTTC.

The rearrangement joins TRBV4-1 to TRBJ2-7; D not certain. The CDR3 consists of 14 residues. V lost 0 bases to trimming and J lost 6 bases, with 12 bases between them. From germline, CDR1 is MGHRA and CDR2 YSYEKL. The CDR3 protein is CASSQDRTSPEQYF. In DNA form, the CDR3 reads TGCGCCAGCAGCCAAGATAGGACGTCTCCCGAGCAGTACTTC.

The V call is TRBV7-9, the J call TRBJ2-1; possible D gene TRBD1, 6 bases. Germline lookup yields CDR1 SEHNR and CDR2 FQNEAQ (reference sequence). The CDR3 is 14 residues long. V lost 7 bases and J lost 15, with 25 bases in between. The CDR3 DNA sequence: TGTGCCAGCAAGATAATTGGGGGCGCTACGGCACCGTTCTTC. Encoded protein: CASKIIGGATAPFF.

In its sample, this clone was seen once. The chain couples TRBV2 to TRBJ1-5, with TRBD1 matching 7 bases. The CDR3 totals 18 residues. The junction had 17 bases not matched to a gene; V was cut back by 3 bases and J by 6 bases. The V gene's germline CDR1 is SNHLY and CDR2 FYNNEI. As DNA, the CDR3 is TGTGCCAGCAGTGAGGTGAAGGGGGCACGGTTCCGTGGTCAGCCCCAGCATTTT. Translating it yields CASSEVKGARFRGQPQHF.

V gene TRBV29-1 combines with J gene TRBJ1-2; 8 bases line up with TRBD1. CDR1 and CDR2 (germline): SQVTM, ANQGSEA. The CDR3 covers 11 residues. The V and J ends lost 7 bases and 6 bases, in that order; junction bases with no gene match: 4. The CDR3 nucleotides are TGCAGCGGGTGGACAGGGCATGGCTACACCTTC. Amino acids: CSGWTGHGYTF. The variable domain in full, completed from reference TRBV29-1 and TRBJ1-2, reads SAVISQKPSRDICQRGTSLTIQCQVDSQVTMMFWYRQQPGQSLTLIATANQGSEATYESGFVIDKFPISRPNLTFSTLTVSNMSPEDSSIYLCSGWTGHGYTFGSGTRLTVV.

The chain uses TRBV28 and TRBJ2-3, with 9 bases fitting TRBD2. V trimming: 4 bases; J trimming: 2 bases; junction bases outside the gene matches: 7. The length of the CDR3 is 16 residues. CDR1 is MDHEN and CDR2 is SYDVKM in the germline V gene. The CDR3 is CASSWVAGVPTDTQYF. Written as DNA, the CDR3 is TGTGCCAGCAGTTGGGTAGCGGGAGTTCCCACAGATACGCAGTATTTT. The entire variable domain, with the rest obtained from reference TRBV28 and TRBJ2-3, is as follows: DVKVTQSSRYLVKRTGEKVFLECVQDMDHENMFWYRQDPGLGLRLIYFSYDVKMKEKGDIPEGYSVSREKKERFSLILESASTNQTSMYLCASSWVAGVPTDTQYFGPGTRLTVL.

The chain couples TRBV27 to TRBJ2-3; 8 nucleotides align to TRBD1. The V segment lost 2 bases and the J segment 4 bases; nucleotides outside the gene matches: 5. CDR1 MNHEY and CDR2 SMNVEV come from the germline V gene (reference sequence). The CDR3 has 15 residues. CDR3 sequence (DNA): TGTGCCAGCAGTTTAATCCAGGGGGCCGCAGATACGCAGTATTTT. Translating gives CASSLIQGAADTQYF.

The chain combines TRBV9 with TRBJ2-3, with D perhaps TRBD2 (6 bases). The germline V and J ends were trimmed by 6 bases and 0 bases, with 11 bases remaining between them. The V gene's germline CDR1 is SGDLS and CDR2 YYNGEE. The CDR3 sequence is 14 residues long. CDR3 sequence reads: CASTRDWSTDTQYF. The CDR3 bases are TGTGCCAGCACCAGGGACTGGAGCACAGATACGCAGTATTTT. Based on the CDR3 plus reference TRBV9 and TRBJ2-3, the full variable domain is DSGVTQTPKHLITATGQRVTLRCSPRSGDLSVYWYQQSLDQGLQFLIQYYNGEERAKGNILERFSAQQFPDLHSELNLSSLELGDSALYFCASTRDWSTDTQYFGPGTRLTVL.

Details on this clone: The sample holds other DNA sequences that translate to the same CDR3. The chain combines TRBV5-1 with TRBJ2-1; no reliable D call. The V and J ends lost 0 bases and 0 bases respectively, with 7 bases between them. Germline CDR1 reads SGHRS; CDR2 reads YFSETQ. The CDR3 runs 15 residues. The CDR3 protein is CASSLGASSYNEQFF. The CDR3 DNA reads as TGCGCCAGCAGCTTGGGTGCTAGCTCCTACAATGAGCAGTTCTTC.

The CDR3 loop reads CASSVTGTGRNTIYF. The CDR3 nucleotides read TGTGCCAGCAGCGTAACGGGGACGGGGCGGAACACCATATATTTT. This chain links TRBV9 with TRBJ1-3; D perhaps matches TRBD1 (5 bases). Germline V gene data show CDR1 as SGDLS and CDR2 as YYNGEE. V shed 1 base and J shed 7 bases, with 15 bases lying between them. The CDR3 has 15 amino acids.